Listed below are T cell receptor beta chains from one sample, sequenced in a study of blood T cell repertoires in COVID-19. Sequenced by immunoSEQ multiplex PCR; TCRdb stores in-frame clones only, minus some. The table includes 200,000 to 250,000 clones, 65% to 90% detected once. What was sequenced was peripheral blood. All receptors derive from a woman between 65 and 79 years old with acute or convalescent COVID-19. CDR3s include the opening cysteine and the closing phenylalanine or tryptophan. The order of the fields is V gene, clone size, D gene, J gene, CDR3 protein, CDR3 DNA. D genes are given only for firm matches. Clone size, where shown, is once, few, many, or a class for clones that have expanded.

v_gene: TRBV5-5; abundance: NA; d_gene: NA; j_gene: TRBJ1-3; CDR3aa: CASSLTGFSGNTIYF; CDR3nt: TGTGCCAGCAGCTTAACCGGGTTCTCTGGAAACACCATATATTTT
v_gene: TRBV5-1; abundance: NA; d_gene: TRBD1; j_gene: TRBJ1-2; CDR3aa: CASSLAGGGGYGYTF; CDR3nt: TGCGCCAGCAGCTTGGCCGGAGGGGGCGGCTATGGCTACACCTTC
v_gene: TRBV7-2; abundance: NA; d_gene: TRBD2; j_gene: TRBJ2-3; CDR3aa: CASSFRGLAGEGSTDTQYF; CDR3nt: TGTGCCAGCTCCTTTCGGGGACTAGCGGGGGAAGGGAGCACAGATACGCAGTATTTT
v_gene: TRBV4-2; abundance: once; d_gene: NA; j_gene: TRBJ2-3; CDR3aa: CASSQDHGSSADTQYF; CDR3nt: TGTGCCAGCAGCCAAGATCATGGTAGTAGCGCAGATACGCAGTATTTT
v_gene: TRBV18; abundance: NA; d_gene: NA; j_gene: TRBJ2-3; CDR3aa: CASSLAGTDTQYF; CDR3nt: TGTGCCAGCTCACTAGCTGGGACAGATACGCAGTATTTT
v_gene: TRBV27; abundance: NA; d_gene: TRBD1; j_gene: TRBJ2-7; CDR3aa: CASRPHPSTGGSYEQYF; CDR3nt: TGTGCCAGCAGACCACATCCTTCTACAGGGGGCTCCTACGAGCAGTACTTC
v_gene: TRBV5-1; abundance: NA; d_gene: NA; j_gene: TRBJ2-3; CDR3aa: CASSHGETDTQYF; CDR3nt: TGCGCCAGTTCCCATGGGGAGACAGATACGCAGTATTTT
v_gene: TRBV2; abundance: once; d_gene: TRBD1; j_gene: TRBJ2-2; CDR3aa: CASSRDRGRGELFF; CDR3nt: TGTGCCAGCAGCCGGGACAGGGGTCGCGGGGAGCTGTTTTTT
v_gene: TRBV27; abundance: NA; d_gene: NA; j_gene: TRBJ1-5; CDR3aa: CASSLRWGGQPQHF; CDR3nt: TGTGCCAGCAGTTTACGGTGGGGAGGCCAGCCCCAGCATTTT
v_gene: TRBV6-4; abundance: once; d_gene: TRBD1; j_gene: TRBJ1-5; CDR3aa: CASRGTDDNSNQPQHF; CDR3nt: TGTGCCAGCAGGGGGACAGACGATAATAGCAATCAGCCCCAGCATTTT
v_gene: TRBV5-1; abundance: NA; d_gene: TRBD2; j_gene: TRBJ2-5; CDR3aa: CASSLEGRGTQYF; CDR3nt: TGCGCCAGCAGCTTGGAGGGGAGGGGGACCCAGTACTTC
v_gene: TRBV5-1; abundance: NA; d_gene: TRBD1; j_gene: TRBJ2-7; CDR3aa: CASSPGVWGQSYEQYF; CDR3nt: TGCGCCAGCAGCCCTGGGGTTTGGGGACAGTCCTACGAGCAGTACTTC
v_gene: TRBV6-5; abundance: NA; d_gene: NA; j_gene: TRBJ1-4; CDR3aa: CASSPETFIGKLFF; CDR3nt: TGTGCCAGCAGTCCGGAGACGTTCATCGGAAAACTGTTTTTT
v_gene: TRBV6-1; abundance: NA; d_gene: NA; j_gene: TRBJ1-1; CDR3aa: CASSESTGTAFF; CDR3nt: TGTGCCAGCAGTGAATCGACAGGTACAGCTTTCTTT
v_gene: TRBV28; abundance: NA; d_gene: TRBD1; j_gene: TRBJ1-3; CDR3aa: CASSTGTVLYSGNTIYF; CDR3nt: TGTGCCAGCAGCACCGGGACAGTCCTTTACTCTGGAAACACCATATATTTT
v_gene: TRBV28; abundance: NA; d_gene: NA; j_gene: TRBJ1-6; CDR3aa: CASSFGDYNSPLHF; CDR3nt: TGTGCCAGCAGTTTCGGGGATTACAATTCACCCCTCCACTTT
v_gene: TRBV5-1; abundance: NA; d_gene: NA; j_gene: TRBJ1-3; CDR3aa: CASSLEGSSGNTIYF; CDR3nt: TGCGCCAGCAGCTTGGAGGGGTCGTCTGGAAACACCATATATTTT
v_gene: TRBV6-2/TRBV6-3; abundance: NA; d_gene: TRBD1; j_gene: TRBJ2-5; CDR3aa: CASSYDRVGETQYF; CDR3nt: TGTGCCAGCAGTTACGACAGGGTTGGGGAGACCCAGTACTTC
v_gene: TRBV21-1; abundance: once; d_gene: NA; j_gene: TRBJ2-7; CDR3aa: CASTPSGVTYEQYF; CDR3nt: TGTGCCAGCACCCCTTCGGGGGTTACCTACGAGCAGTACTTC
v_gene: TRBV12-3/TRBV12-4; abundance: NA; d_gene: NA; j_gene: TRBJ1-1; CDR3aa: CASSRGEAFF; CDR3nt: TGTGCCAGCTCGAGAGGGGAAGCTTTCTTT
v_gene: TRBV6-5; abundance: NA; d_gene: NA; j_gene: TRBJ1-1; CDR3aa: CASTRQVVDTEAFF; CDR3nt: TGTGCCAGCACCAGACAGGTCGTGGACACTGAAGCTTTCTTT
v_gene: TRBV19; abundance: NA; d_gene: TRBD2; j_gene: TRBJ2-1; CDR3aa: CASSPRVGLAGGLSEQFF; CDR3nt: TGTGCCAGTAGCCCCAGGGTAGGGCTAGCGGGGGGATTGAGTGAGCAGTTCTTC
v_gene: TRBV6-6; abundance: NA; d_gene: TRBD2; j_gene: TRBJ2-5; CDR3aa: CASSSPGGAETQYF; CDR3nt: TGTGCCAGCAGTTCACCCGGGGGGGCAGAGACCCAGTACTTC
v_gene: TRBV20-1; abundance: NA; d_gene: NA; j_gene: TRBJ1-2; CDR3aa: CSASGGEGDYGYTF; CDR3nt: TGCAGTGCTAGTGGTGGCGAGGGGGACTATGGCTACACCTTC
v_gene: TRBV18; abundance: NA; d_gene: NA; j_gene: TRBJ1-2; CDR3aa: CASSPGFEGAYGYTF; CDR3nt: TGTGCCAGCTCACCGGGATTTGAAGGGGCCTATGGCTACACCTTC
v_gene: TRBV6-1; abundance: NA; d_gene: NA; j_gene: TRBJ1-5; CDR3aa: CASSDGRGREFQPQHF; CDR3nt: TGTGCCAGCAGTGATGGACGAGGGAGGGAGTTTCAGCCCCAGCATTTT
v_gene: TRBV5-6; abundance: NA; d_gene: TRBD2; j_gene: TRBJ2-2; CDR3aa: CASWTGTSNTGELFF; CDR3nt: TGTGCCAGCTGGACTGGGACTAGTAACACCGGGGAGCTGTTTTTT
v_gene: TRBV11-3; abundance: NA; d_gene: NA; j_gene: TRBJ1-1; CDR3aa: CASSLERNTEAFF; CDR3nt: TGTGCCAGCAGCTTAGAGCGGAACACTGAAGCTTTCTTT
v_gene: TRBV5-4; abundance: NA; d_gene: NA; j_gene: TRBJ1-2; CDR3aa: CASSLPRGNYGYTF; CDR3nt: TGTGCCAGCAGCTTGCCCAGAGGTAACTATGGCTACACCTTC
v_gene: TRBV10-3; abundance: NA; d_gene: NA; j_gene: TRBJ1-5; CDR3aa: CAISELQGGPQHF; CDR3nt: TGTGCCATCAGTGAACTCCAGGGTGGGCCCCAGCATTTT
v_gene: TRBV7-2; abundance: NA; d_gene: TRBD2; j_gene: TRBJ2-1; CDR3aa: CASSTSGGRNEQFF; CDR3nt: TGTGCCAGCAGCACTAGCGGGGGGAGAAATGAGCAGTTCTTC
v_gene: TRBV18; abundance: NA; d_gene: TRBD2; j_gene: TRBJ2-5; CDR3aa: CASSPGSTSGGASEETQYF; CDR3nt: TGTGCCAGCTCACCCGGTTCTACGAGCGGGGGGGCGTCGGAAGAGACCCAGTACTTC
v_gene: TRBV28; abundance: NA; d_gene: TRBD2; j_gene: TRBJ2-1; CDR3aa: CASSLPSGGGTEQFF; CDR3nt: TGTGCCAGCAGTTTACCTAGCGGGGGTGGTACGGAGCAGTTCTTC
v_gene: TRBV9; abundance: few; d_gene: NA; j_gene: TRBJ1-2; CDR3aa: CASSKGHTNYGYTF; CDR3nt: TGTGCCAGCTCGAAGGGACACACAAACTATGGCTACACCTTC
v_gene: TRBV30; abundance: NA; d_gene: NA; j_gene: TRBJ2-2; CDR3aa: CAWSVLSFGGELFF; CDR3nt: TGTGCCTGGAGTGTCCTAAGCTTCGGCGGGGAGCTGTTTTTT
v_gene: TRBV19; abundance: once; d_gene: TRBD2; j_gene: TRBJ2-5; CDR3aa: CASSITQGLAGKETQYF; CDR3nt: TGTGCCAGTAGTATAACGCAGGGACTAGCGGGGAAAGAGACCCAGTACTTC
v_gene: TRBV2; abundance: NA; d_gene: NA; j_gene: TRBJ1-5; CDR3aa: CASRVDSNQPQHF; CDR3nt: TGTGCCAGCAGAGTAGATAGCAATCAGCCCCAGCATTTT
v_gene: TRBV6-6; abundance: NA; d_gene: NA; j_gene: TRBJ1-4; CDR3aa: CASSYSSPRNEKLFF; CDR3nt: TGTGCCAGCAGTTACTCTTCGCCGCGTAATGAAAAACTGTTTTTT
v_gene: TRBV5-4; abundance: NA; d_gene: NA; j_gene: TRBJ2-3; CDR3aa: CASSLERTDTQYF; CDR3nt: TGTGCCAGCAGCTTGGAGCGCACAGATACGCAGTATTTT
v_gene: TRBV7-9; abundance: NA; d_gene: TRBD1; j_gene: TRBJ2-5; CDR3aa: CASSLWAGGQWTQYF; CDR3nt: TGTGCCAGCAGCTTATGGGCAGGGGGTCAGTGGACCCAGTACTTC
v_gene: TRBV7-7; abundance: NA; d_gene: NA; j_gene: TRBJ2-5; CDR3aa: CASSLISQETQYF; CDR3nt: TGTGCTAGCAGCTTAATCAGTCAAGAGACCCAGTACTTC